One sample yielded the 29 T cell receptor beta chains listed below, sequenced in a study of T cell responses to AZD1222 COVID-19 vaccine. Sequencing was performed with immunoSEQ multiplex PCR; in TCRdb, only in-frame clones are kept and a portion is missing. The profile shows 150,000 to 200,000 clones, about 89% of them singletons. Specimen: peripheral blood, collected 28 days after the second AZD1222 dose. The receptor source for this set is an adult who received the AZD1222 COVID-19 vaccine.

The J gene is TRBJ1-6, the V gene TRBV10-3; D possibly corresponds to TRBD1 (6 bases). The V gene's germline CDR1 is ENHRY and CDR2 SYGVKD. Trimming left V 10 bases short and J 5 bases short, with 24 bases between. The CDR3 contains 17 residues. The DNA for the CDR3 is TGTGCCACCCGGCTGGATTTCCAGGACAGAGATAATTCACCCCTCCACTTT. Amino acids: CATRLDFQDRDNSPLHF.

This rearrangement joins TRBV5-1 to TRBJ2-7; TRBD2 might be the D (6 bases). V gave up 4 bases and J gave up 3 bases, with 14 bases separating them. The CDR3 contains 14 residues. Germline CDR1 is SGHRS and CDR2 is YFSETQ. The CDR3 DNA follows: TGCGCCAGCAGCCGAGTAGCGGATTTCTACGAGCAGTACTTC. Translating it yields CASSRVADFYEQYF.

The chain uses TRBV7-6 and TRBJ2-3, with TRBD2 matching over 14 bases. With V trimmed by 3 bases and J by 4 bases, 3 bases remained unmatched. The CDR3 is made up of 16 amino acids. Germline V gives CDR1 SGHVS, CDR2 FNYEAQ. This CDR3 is CASSLGLAGASDTQYF. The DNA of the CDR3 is TGTGCCAGCAGCTTGGGACTAGCGGGAGCGTCAGATACGCAGTATTTT.

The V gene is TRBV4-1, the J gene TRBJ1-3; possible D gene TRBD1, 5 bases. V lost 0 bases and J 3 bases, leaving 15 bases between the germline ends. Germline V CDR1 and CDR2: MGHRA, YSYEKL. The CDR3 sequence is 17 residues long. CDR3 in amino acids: CASSQDLRGTDGNTIYF. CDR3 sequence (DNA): TGCGCCAGCAGCCAAGATCTTCGCGGGACGGATGGAAACACCATATATTTT.

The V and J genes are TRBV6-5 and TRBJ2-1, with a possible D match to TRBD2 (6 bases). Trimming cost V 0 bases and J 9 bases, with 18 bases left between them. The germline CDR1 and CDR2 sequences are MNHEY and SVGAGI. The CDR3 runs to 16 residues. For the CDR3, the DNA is TGTGCCAGCAGTTACTCTGCTCCCCTCCCCGGGGGTGAGCAGTTCTTC. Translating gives CASSYSAPLPGGEQFF.

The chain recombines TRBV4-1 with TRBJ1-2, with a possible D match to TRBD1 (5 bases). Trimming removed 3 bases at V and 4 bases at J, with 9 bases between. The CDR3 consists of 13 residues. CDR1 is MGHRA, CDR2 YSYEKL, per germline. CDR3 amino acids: CASSHRESYGYTF. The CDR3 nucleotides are TGCGCCAGCAGCCACAGGGAATCCTATGGCTACACCTTC.

The chain's CDR3 is CASSGVGWDEGETQYF. CDR3 coding DNA: TGTGCCAGCAGTGGGGTTGGATGGGACGAGGGAGAGACCCAGTACTTC. V usage is TRBV2 and J usage is TRBJ2-5, with D perhaps given as TRBD1 or TRBD2 (5 bases each). V was shortened by 4 bases and J by 4 bases, with 19 bases between the two germline ends. The CDR3 extends over 16 amino acids. Germline V CDR1 and CDR2: SNHLY, FYNNEI.

This CDR3 is CASSFQRDQPQHF. DNA of the CDR3: TGTGCCAGCAGCTTCCAGCGTGATCAGCCCCAGCATTTT. The chain carries TRBV7-2 and TRBJ1-5, with unresolved D. Looked up from germline, CDR1 is SGHTA and CDR2 is FQGNSA. Trimming took off 3 bases at V and 5 bases at J, with 8 bases between the two ends. The CDR3 runs 13 residues.

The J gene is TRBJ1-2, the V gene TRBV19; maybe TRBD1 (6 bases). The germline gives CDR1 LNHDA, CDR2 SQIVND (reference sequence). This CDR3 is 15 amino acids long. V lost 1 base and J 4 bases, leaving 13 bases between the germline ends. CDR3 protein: CASSIAGTGSYGYTF. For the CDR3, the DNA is TGTGCCAGTAGTATAGCGGGAACAGGGTCCTATGGCTACACCTTC.

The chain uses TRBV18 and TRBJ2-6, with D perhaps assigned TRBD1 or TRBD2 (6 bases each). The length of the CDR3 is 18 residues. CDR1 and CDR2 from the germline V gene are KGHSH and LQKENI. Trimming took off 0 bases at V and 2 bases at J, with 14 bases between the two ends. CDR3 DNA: TGTGCCAGCTCACCACCGATTCGGGGGCTCACTGGGGCCAACGTCCTGACTTTC. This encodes CASSPPIRGLTGANVLTF.

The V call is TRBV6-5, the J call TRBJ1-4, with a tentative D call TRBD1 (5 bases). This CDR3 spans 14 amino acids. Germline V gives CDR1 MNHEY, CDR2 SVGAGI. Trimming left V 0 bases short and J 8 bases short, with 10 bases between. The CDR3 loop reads CASSYSSGDEKLFF. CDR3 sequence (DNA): TGTGCCAGCAGTTACTCGAGTGGGGACGAAAAACTGTTTTTT.

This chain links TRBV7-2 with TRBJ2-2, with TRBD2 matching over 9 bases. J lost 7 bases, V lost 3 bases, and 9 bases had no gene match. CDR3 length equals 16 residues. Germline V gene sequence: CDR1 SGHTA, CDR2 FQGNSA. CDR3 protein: CASSFAGGPLGGELFF. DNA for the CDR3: TGTGCCAGCAGCTTCGCGGGAGGGCCATTGGGCGGGGAGCTGTTTTTT. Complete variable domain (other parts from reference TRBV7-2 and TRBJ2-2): GAGVSQSPSNKVTEKGKDVELRCDPISGHTALYWYRQSLGQGLEFLIYFQGNSAPDKSGLPSDRFSAERTGGSVSTLTIQRTQQEDSAVYLCASSFAGGPLGGELFFGEGSRLTVL.

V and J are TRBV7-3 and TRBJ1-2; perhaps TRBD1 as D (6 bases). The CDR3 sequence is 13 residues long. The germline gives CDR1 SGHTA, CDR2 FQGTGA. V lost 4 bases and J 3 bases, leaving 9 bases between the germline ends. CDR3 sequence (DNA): TGTGCCAGCAGCTCACAGGGAGACTATGGCTACACCTTC. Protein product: CASSSQGDYGYTF.

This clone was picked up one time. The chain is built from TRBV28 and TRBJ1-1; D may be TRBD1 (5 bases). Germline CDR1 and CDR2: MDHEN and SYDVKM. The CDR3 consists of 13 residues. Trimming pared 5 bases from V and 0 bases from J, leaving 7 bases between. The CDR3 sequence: CASSRGMNTEAFF. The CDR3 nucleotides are TGTGCCAGCAGTCGGGGGATGAACACTGAAGCTTTCTTT.

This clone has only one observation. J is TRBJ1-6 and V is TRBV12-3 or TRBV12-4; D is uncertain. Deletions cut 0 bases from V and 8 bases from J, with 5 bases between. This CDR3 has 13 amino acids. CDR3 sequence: CASSLAQDSPLHF. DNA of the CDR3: TGTGCCAGCAGTTTAGCGCAGGATTCACCCCTCCACTTT.

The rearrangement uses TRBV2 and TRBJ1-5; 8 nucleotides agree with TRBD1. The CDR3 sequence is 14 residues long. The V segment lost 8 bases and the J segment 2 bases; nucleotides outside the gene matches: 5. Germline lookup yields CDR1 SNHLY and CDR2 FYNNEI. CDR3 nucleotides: TGTGCCAGCTTCCCGGACAGGGGCAATCAGCCCCAGCATTTT. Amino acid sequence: CASFPDRGNQPQHF.

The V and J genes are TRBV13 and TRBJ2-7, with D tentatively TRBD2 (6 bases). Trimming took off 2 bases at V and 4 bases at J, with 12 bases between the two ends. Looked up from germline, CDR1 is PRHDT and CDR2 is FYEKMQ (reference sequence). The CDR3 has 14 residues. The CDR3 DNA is TGTGCCAGCAGCTTACGGGGGATCCATTACGAGCAGTACTTC. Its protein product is CASSLRGIHYEQYF.

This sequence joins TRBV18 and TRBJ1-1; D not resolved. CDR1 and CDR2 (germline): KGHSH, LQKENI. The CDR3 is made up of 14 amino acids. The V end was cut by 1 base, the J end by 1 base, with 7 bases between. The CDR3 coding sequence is TGTGCCAGCTCACCACAGAGACAGAACACTGAAGCTTTCTTT. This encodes CASSPQRQNTEAFF.

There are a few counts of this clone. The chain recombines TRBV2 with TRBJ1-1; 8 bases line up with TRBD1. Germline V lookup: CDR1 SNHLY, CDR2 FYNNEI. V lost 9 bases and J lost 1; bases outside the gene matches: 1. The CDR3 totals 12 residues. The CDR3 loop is CARGQGNTEAFF. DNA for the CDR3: TGTGCCAGAGGACAGGGGAACACTGAAGCTTTCTTT.

CDR3 loop: CASSLVGTGNTGELFF. The CDR3 DNA reads TGTGCCAGCAGCTTAGTGGGGACAGGGAACACCGGGGAGCTGTTTTTT. The chain is built from TRBV7-2 and TRBJ2-2; 8 nucleotides align to TRBD1. The CDR3 is 16 amino acids. J gave up 1 base and V 1 base, and 2 bases lay outside the gene matches. Germline V gives CDR1 SGHTA, CDR2 FQGNSA.

The CDR3 region is CAWSTTGGGYTF. The CDR3 DNA reads as TGTGCCTGGAGTACGACAGGGGGCGGCTACACCTTC. This chain connects TRBV30 to TRBJ1-2, with TRBD1 identical over 10 bases. After removal of 2 bases from V and 8 bases from J, the junction contained 2 bases not matched to a gene. The CDR3 totals 12 residues. Germline CDR1 GTSNPN, CDR2 SVGIG (reference sequence).

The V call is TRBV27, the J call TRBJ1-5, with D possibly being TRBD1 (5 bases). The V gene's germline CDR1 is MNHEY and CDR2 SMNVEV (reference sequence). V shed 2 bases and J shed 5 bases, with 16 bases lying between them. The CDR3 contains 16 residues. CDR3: CASSLSGTPLHQPQHF. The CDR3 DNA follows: TGTGCCAGCAGTTTAAGCGGGACCCCTCTCCATCAGCCCCAGCATTTT.

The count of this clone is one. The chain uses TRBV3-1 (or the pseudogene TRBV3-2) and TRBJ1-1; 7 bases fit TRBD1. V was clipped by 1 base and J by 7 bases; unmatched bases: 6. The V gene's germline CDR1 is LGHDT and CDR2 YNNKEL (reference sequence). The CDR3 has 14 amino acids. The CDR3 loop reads CASSQGTGTDEAFF. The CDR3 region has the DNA TGTGCCAGCAGCCAAGGTACGGGGACAGATGAAGCTTTCTTT.

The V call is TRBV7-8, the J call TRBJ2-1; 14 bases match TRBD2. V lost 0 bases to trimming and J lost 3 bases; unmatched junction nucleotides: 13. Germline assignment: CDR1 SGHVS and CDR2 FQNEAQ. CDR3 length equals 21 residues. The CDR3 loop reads CASSLARLAGGPNRLYNEQFF. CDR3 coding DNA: TGTGCCAGCAGCTTAGCCCGACTAGCGGGAGGGCCGAATAGACTCTACAATGAGCAGTTCTTC.

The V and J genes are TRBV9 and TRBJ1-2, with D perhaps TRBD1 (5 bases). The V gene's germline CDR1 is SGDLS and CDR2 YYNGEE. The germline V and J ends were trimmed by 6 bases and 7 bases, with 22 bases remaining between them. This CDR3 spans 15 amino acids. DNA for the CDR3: TGTGCCAGCAAACGGGAACTATCGGGGCTTGGTGGCTACACCTTC. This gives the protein CASKRELSGLGGYTF.

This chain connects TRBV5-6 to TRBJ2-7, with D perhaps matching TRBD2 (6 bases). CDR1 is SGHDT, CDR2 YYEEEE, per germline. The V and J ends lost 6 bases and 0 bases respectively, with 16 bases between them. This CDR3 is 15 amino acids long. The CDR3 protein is CASTPALASSYEQYF. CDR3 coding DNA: TGTGCCAGCACCCCGGCGCTAGCGAGCTCCTACGAGCAGTACTTC.

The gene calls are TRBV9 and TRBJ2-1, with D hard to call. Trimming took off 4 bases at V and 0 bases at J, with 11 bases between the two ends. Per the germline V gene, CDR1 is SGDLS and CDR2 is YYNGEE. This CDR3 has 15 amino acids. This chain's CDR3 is CASSKTSSSYNEQFF. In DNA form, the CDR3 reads TGTGCCAGCAGCAAGACTTCAAGCTCCTACAATGAGCAGTTCTTC.

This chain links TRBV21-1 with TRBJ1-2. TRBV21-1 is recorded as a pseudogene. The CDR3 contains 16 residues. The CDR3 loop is CASSGYPGGGYYGYTF. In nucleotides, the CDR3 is TGTGCCAGCAGCGGGTACCCCGGGGGAGGATACTATGGCTACACCTTC.

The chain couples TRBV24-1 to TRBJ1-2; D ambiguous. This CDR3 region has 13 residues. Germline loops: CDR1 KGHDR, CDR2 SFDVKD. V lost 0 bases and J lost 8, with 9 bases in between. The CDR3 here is CATSDLPGSGYTF. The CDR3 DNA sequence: TGTGCCACCAGTGATTTGCCGGGTTCCGGCTACACCTTC.